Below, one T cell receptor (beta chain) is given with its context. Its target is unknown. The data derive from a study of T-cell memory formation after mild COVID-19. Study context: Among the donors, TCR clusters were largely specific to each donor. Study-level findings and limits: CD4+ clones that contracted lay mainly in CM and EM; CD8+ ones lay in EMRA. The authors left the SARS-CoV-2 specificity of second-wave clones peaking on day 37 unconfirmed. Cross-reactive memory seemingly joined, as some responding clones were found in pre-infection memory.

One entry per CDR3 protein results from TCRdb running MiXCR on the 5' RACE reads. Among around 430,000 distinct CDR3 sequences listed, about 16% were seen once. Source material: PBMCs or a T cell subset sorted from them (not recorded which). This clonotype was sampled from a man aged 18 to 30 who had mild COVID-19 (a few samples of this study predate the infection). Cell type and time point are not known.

CDR3 coding DNA: TGTGCCAGCAGTTCGAGAATGGGGGACATTCAGTACTTC. This translates into CASSSRMGDIQYF. J is TRBJ2-4 and V is TRBV7-3; D could derive from TRBD1 or TRBD2 (5 bases each). V dropped 6 bases and J dropped 8 bases, with 14 bases sitting between them. Germline V CDR1 and CDR2: SGHTA, FQGTGA. This CDR3 is built from 13 residues.